Only a few counts were recorded for the clone carrying this TCR beta chain. The antigen remains undetermined. The data derive from a study of T cell repertoires in cytomegalovirus infection. As for the study in general: Recently identified HLA-C-restricted CMV epitopes were used, and well-studied HLA-B-restricted CMV epitopes were used as well. Indications came from public TCR beta signatures; they pointed to CMV infection and to a matching HLA type.

This CDR3 comprises 13 residues. Per the germline V gene, CDR1 is LNHDA and CDR2 is SQIVND (reference sequence). The V end lost 7 bases, the J end lost 2 bases, and 9 bases lay between the germline ends. TCRdb re-derived calls from the reads in MiXCR, one entry per CDR3 protein. The sample has 380,000 or so distinct CDR3 sequences, approximately 35% seen once. This receptor was identified in a human donor in good health (CMV status not recorded). Some clones in this sample may be carry-over from other donors' samples. The chain uses TRBV19 and TRBJ1-5; no reliable D call. The sample consisted of cultured PBMCs, taken from culture after CMV antigen stimulation. The CDR3 nucleotides are TGTGCCAGTACGAGGGCGGGCAATCAGCCCCAGCATTTT. Amino acid sequence: CASTRAGNQPQHF.